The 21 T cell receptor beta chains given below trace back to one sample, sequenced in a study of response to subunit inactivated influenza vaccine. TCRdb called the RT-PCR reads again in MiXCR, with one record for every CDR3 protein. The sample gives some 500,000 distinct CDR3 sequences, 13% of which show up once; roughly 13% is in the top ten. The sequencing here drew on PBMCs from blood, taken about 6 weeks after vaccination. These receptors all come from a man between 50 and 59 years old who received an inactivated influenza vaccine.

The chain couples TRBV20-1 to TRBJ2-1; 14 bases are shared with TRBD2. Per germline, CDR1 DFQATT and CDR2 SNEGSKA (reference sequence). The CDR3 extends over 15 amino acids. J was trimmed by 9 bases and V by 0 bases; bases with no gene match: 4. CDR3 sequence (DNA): TGCAGTGCTAGAGATACGGGACTAGCGGGGGTTGAGCAGTTCTTC. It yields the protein CSARDTGLAGVEQFF.

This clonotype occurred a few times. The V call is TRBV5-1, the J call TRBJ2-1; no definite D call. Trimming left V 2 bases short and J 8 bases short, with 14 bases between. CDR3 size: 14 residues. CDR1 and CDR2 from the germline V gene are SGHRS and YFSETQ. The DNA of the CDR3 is TGCGCCAGCAGCTTCCCCAATGGCGGCCATGAGCAGTTCTTC. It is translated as CASSFPNGGHEQFF.

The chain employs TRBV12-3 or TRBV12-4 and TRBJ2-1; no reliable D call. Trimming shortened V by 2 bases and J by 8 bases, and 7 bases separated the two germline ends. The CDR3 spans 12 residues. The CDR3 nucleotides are TGTGCCAGCAGTTTAATGCGCTATGAGCAGTTCTTC. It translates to CASSLMRYEQFF.

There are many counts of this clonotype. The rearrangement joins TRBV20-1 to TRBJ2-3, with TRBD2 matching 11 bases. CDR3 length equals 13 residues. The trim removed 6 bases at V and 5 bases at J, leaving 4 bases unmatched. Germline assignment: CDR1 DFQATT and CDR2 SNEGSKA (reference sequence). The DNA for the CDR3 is TGCAGTGCCAGTAGCGGGAGGGAAGATACGCAGTATTTT. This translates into CSASSGREDTQYF.

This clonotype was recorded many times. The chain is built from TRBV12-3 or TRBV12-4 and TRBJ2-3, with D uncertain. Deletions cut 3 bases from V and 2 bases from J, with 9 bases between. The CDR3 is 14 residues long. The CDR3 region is CASSFGPNTDTQYF. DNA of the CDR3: TGTGCCAGCAGTTTCGGGCCCAACACAGATACGCAGTATTTT.

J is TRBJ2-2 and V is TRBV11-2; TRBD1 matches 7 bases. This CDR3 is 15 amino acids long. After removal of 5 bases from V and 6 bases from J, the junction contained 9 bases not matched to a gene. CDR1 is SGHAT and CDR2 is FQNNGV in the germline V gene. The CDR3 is CASSRTGARAGELFF. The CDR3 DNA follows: TGTGCCAGCAGCCGAACAGGGGCAAGGGCCGGGGAGCTGTTTTTT. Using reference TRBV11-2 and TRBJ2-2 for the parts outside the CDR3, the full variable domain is EAGVAQSPRYKIIEKRQSVAFWCNPISGHATLYWYQQILGQGPKLLIQFQNNGVVDDSQLPKDRFSAERLKGVDSTLKIQPAKLEDSAVYLCASSRTGARAGELFFGEGSRLTVL.

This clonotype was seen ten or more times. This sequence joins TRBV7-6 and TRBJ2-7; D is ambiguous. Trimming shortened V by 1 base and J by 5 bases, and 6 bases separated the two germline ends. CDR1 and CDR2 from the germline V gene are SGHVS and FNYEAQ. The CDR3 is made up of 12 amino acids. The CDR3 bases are TGTGCCAGCAGCTTAGTGTCTCACGAGCAGTACTTC. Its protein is CASSLVSHEQYF. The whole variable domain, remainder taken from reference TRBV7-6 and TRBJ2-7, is GAGVSQSPRYKVTKRGQDVALRCDPISGHVSLYWYRQALGQGPEFLTYFNYEAQQDKSGLPNDRFSAERPEGSISTLTIQRTEQRDSAMYRCASSLVSHEQYFGPGTRLTVT.

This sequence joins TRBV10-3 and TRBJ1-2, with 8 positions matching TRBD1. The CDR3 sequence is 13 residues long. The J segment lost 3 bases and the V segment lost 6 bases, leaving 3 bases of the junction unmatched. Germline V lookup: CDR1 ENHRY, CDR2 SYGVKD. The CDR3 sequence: CAIRETGDYGYTF. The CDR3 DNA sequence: TGTGCCATCAGGGAGACAGGGGACTATGGCTACACCTTC.

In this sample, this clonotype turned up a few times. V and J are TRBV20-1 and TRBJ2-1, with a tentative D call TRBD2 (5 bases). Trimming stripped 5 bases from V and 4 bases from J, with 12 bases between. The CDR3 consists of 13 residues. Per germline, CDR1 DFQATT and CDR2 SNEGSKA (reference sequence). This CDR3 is CSALLLGYNEQFF. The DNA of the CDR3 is TGCAGTGCTCTATTACTAGGGTACAATGAGCAGTTCTTC.

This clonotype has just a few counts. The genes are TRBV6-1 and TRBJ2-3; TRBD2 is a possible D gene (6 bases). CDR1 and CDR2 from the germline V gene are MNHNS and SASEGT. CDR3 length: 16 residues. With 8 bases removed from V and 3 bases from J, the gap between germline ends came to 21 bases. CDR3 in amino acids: CASRRVGQLATDTQYF. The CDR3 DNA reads TGTGCCAGCCGGAGGGTGGGGCAGCTAGCAACAGATACGCAGTATTTT.

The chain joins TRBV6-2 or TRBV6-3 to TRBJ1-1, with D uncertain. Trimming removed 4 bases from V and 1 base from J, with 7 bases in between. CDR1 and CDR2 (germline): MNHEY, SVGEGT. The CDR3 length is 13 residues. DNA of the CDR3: TGTGCCAGCAGTTGGCAGGCGAACACTGAAGCTTTCTTT. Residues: CASSWQANTEAFF.

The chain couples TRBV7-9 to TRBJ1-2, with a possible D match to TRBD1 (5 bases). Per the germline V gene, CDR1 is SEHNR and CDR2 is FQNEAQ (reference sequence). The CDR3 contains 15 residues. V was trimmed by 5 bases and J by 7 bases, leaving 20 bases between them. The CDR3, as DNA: TGTGCCAGCAGCCACGACCGGGGGACCTTGAGTGGCTACACCTTC. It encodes CASSHDRGTLSGYTF.

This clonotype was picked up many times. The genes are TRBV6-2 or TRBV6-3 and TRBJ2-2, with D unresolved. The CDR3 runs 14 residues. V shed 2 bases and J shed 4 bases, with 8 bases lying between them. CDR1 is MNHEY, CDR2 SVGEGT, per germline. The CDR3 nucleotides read TGTGCCAGCAGTTACACCCAGTCCACCGGGGAGCTGTTTTTT. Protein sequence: CASSYTQSTGELFF.

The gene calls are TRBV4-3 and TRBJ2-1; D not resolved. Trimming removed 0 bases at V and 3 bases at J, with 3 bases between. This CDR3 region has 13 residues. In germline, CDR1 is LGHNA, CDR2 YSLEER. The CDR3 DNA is TGCGCCAGCAGCCAAGAAAACTACAATGAGCAGTTCTTC. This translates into CASSQENYNEQFF.

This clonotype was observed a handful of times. The CDR3 reads CASSAGRHLGDEQFF. CDR3 coding DNA: TGTGCCAGCTCCGCAGGTAGACACCTGGGCGATGAGCAGTTCTTC. The rearrangement uses TRBV6-1 and TRBJ2-1; D remains ambiguous. The V gene's germline CDR1 is MNHNS and CDR2 SASEGT. V was shortened by 8 bases and J by 8 bases, with 22 bases between the two germline ends. The CDR3 extends over 15 amino acids.

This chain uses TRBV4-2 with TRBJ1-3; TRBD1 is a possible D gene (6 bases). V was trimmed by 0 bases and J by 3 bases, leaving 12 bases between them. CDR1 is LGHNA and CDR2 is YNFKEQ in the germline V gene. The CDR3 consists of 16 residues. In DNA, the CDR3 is TGTGCCAGCAGCCAAGATTCGACAGGTGGTGGAAACACCATATATTTT. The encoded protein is CASSQDSTGGGNTIYF.

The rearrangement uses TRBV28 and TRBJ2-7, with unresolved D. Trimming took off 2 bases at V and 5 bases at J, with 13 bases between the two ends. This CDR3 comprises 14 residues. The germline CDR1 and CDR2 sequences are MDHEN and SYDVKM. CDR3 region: CASSLVHQDHEQYF. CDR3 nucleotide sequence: TGTGCCAGCAGTTTAGTTCATCAGGACCACGAGCAGTACTTC. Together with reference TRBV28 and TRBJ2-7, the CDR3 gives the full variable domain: DVKVTQSSRYLVKRTGEKVFLECVQDMDHENMFWYRQDPGLGLRLIYFSYDVKMKEKGDIPEGYSVSREKKERFSLILESASTNQTSMYLCASSLVHQDHEQYFGPGTRLTVT.

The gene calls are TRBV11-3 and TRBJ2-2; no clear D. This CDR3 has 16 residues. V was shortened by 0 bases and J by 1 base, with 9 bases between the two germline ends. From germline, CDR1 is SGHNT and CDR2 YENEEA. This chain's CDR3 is CASSLERDMNTGELFF. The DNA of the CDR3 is TGTGCCAGCAGCTTAGAGAGAGACATGAACACCGGGGAGCTGTTTTTT.

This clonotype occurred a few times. CDR3 in DNA: TGTGCCAGCAGTTTCGGGGGACTGCTTAGCACAGATACGCAGTATTTT. Translated, it gives CASSFGGLLSTDTQYF. The chain is built from TRBV12-3 or TRBV12-4 and TRBJ2-3; the D gene is possibly TRBD2 (6 bases). The CDR3 sequence is 16 residues long. Deletions cut 3 bases from V and 0 bases from J, with 13 bases between.

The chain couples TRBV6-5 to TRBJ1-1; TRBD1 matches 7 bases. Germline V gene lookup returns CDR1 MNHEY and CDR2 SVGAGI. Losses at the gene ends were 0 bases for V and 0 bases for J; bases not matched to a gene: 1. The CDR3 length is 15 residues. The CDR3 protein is CASSYSTGMNTEAFF. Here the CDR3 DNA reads TGTGCCAGCAGTTACTCGACAGGGATGAACACTGAAGCTTTCTTT.

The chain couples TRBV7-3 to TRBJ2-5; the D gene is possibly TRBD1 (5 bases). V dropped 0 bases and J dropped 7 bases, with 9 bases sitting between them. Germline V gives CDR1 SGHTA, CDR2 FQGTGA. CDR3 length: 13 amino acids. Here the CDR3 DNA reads TGTGCCAGCAGCTTAACCAGGGATGCGACCCAGTACTTC. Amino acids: CASSLTRDATQYF. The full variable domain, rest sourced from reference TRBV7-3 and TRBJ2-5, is GAGVSQTPSNKVTEKGKYVELRCDPISGHTALYWYRQSLGQGPEFLIYFQGTGAADDSGLPNDRFFAVRPEGSVSTLKIQRTERGDSAVYLCASSLTRDATQYFGPGTRLLVL.